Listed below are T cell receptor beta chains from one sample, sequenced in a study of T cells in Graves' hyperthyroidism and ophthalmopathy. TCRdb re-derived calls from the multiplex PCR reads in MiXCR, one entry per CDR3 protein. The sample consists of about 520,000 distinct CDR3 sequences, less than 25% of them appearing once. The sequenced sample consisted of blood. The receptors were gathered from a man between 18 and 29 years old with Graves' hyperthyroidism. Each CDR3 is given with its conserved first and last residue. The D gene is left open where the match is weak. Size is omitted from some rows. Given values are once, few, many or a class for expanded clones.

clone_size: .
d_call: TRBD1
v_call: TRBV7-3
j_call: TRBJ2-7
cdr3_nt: TGTGCCAGCAGCTTAAAGGGACAGGGAGCCGAGCAGTACTTC
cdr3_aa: CASSLKGQGAEQYF

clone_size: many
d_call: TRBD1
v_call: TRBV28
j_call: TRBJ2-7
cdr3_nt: TGTGCCAGCAGTTCCCGGACAGGGCCGGGTGAGCAGTACTTC
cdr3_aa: CASSSRTGPGEQYF

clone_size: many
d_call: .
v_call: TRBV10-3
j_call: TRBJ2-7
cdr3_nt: TGTGCCATCAGTGAGTTTCCAAGTCCCCCAACAGAGAGGGGGGACGAGCAGTACTTC
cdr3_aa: CAISEFPSPPTERGDEQYF

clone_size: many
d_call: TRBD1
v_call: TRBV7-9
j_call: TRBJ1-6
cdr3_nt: TGTGCCAGCAGCCACGGGGACAGGGTTTTTGGTTCACCCCTCCACTTT
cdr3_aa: CASSHGDRVFGSPLHF

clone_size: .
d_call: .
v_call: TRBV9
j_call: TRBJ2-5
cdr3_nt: TGTGCCAGCAGCTTATCGTCTTTACAAGAGACCCAGTACTTC
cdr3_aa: CASSLSSLQETQYF

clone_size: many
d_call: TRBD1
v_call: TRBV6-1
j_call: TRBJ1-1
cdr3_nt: TGTGCCAGCACCGACCCAGGGGGGCCGAACACTGAAGCTTTCTTT
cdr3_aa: CASTDPGGPNTEAFF

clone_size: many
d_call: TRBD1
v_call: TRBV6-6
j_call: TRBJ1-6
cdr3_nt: TGTGCCAGCAGTTACCGCGGGACAGGCCATAATTCACCCCTCCACTTT
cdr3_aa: CASSYRGTGHNSPLHF

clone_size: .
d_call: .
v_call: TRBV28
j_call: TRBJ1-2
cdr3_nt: TGTGCCAGCAGTTTGGGGGGGTTAGCTAACTATGGCTACACCTTC
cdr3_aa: CASSLGGLANYGYTF

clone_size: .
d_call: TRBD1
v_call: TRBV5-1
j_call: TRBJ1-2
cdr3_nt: TGCGCCAGCAGCGATGGACAGGGCTATGGCTTCACCTTC
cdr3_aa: CASSDGQGYGFTF

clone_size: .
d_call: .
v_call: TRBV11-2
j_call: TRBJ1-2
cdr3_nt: TGTGCCAGCAGCTTAGAATGGACAGACAACTATGGCTACACCTTC
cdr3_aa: CASSLEWTDNYGYTF

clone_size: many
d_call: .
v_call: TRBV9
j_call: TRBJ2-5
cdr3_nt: TGTGCCAGCAGCGTAGCGTGGGGCGAGGAGACCCAGTACTTC
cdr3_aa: CASSVAWGEETQYF

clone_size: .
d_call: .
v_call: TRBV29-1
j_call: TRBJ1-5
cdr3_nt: TGCAGCGTAACCCCCGACAGTAATAGCAATCAGCCCCAGCATTTT
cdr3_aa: CSVTPDSNSNQPQHF

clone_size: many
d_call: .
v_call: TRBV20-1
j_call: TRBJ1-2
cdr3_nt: TGCAGTGCTCCGCTTTATAGCGATGGCTACACCTTC
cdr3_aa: CSAPLYSDGYTF

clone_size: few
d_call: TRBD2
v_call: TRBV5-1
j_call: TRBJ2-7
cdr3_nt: TGCGCCAGCAGCTTGGCTCTAGCGGAACCCTACGAGCAGTACTTC
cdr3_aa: CASSLALAEPYEQYF

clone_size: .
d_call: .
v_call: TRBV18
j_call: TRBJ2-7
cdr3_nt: TGTGCCAGCTCACCAGGGTTGAGAACCGAGCAGTACTTC
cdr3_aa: CASSPGLRTEQYF

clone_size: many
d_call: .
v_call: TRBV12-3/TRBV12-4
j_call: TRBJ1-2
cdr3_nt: TGTGCCAGCAGTCCCTCTGGACAGATGGGCTATGGCTACACCTTC
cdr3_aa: CASSPSGQMGYGYTF

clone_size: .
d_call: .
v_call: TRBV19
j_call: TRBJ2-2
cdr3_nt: TGTGCCAGTAGCGAGTTTATACGGTCCGGGGAGCTGTTTTTT
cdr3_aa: CASSEFIRSGELFF

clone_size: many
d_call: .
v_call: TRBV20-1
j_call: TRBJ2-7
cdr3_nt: TGCAGTGCTAGAGAAAGGCCGTGGGAGCAGTACTTC
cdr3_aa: CSARERPWEQYF

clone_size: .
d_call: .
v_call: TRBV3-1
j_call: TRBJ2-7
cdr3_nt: TGTGCCAGCAGCCCAGACAGCCCTTACGAGCAGTACTTC
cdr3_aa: CASSPDSPYEQYF

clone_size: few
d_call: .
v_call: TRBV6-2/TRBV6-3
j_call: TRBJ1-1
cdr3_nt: TGTGCCAGCAGTTACTCTGGGACCCAGGGTGAAGCTTTCTTT
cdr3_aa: CASSYSGTQGEAFF

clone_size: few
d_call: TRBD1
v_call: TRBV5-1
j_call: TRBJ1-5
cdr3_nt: TGCGCCAGCAGCGCCAGGACAGGAAAGTATAGCAATCAGCCCCAGCATTTT
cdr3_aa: CASSARTGKYSNQPQHF

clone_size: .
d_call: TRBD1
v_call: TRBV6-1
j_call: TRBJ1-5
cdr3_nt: TGTGCCAGCAGAGGGACAGGACATAGCAATCAGCCCCAGCATTTT
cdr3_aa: CASRGTGHSNQPQHF

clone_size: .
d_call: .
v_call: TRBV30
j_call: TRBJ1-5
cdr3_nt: TGTGCCTGGAGTGTAACTGGTAGCAATCAGCCCCAGCATTTT
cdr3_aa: CAWSVTGSNQPQHF

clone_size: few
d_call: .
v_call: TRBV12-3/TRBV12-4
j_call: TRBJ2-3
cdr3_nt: TGTGCCAGCAGTCTTACCGGCCAGCTAGACAGGCCCCCCGAAGATACGCAGTATTTT
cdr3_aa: CASSLTGQLDRPPEDTQYF

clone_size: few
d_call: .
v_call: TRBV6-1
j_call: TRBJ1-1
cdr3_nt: TGTGCCAGCAGACCAGGGGCCATGAACACTGAAGCTTTCTTT
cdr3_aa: CASRPGAMNTEAFF

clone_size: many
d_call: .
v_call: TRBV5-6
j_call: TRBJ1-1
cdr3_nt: TGTGCCAGCAGCTTGGGCAGGCTCACTGAAGCTTTCTTT
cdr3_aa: CASSLGRLTEAFF

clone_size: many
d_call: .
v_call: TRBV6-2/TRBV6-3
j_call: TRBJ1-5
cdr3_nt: TGTGCCAGCAGTCTGATTGGAACATGGACAACCGTCAGCAATCAGCCCCAGCATTTT
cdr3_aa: CASSLIGTWTTVSNQPQHF

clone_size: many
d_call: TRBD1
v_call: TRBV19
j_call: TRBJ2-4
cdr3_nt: TGTGCCAGTAGTAACAGGGGGCTCAACATTCAGTACTTC
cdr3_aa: CASSNRGLNIQYF

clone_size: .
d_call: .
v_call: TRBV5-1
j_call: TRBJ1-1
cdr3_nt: TGCGCCAGCAGCTTGGGACAGCAGAATGAAGCTTTCTTT
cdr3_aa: CASSLGQQNEAFF

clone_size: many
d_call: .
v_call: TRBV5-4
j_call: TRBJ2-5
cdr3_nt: TGTGCCAGCAGCTTGGAGATGGGCAGGGGCGGGGAGACCCAGTACTTC
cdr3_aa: CASSLEMGRGGETQYF

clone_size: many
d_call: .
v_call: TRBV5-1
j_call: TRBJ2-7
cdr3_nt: TGCGCCAGCAGCAGGGACTTCGAGCAGTACTTC
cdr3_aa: CASSRDFEQYF

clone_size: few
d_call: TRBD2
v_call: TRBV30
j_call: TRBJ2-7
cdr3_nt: TGTGCCTGGAGCGTAAGCGGGGGAAGAGGCTACGAGCAGTACTTC
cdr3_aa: CAWSVSGGRGYEQYF

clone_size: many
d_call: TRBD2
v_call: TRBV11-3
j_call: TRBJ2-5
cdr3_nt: TGTGCCAGCAGCCTGGGAGGGTACCAAGAGACCCAGTACTTC
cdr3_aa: CASSLGGYQETQYF

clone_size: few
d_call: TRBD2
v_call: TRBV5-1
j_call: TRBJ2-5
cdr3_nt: TGCGCCAGCAGCTTCTCCGGGACTAGCGGAGAGACCCAGTACTTC
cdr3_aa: CASSFSGTSGETQYF

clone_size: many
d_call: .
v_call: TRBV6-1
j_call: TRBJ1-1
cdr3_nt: TGTGCCAGCAGGAAGGAGGGTGGGAACACTGAAGCTTTCTTT
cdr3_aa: CASRKEGGNTEAFF

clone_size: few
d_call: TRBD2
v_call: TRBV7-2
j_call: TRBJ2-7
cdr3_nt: TGTGCCAGCAGCACAAGACTAGCGCCCGACCAGCAGTACTTC
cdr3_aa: CASSTRLAPDQQYF

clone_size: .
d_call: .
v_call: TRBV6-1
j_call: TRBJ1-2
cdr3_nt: TGTGCCAGCAGTGAAATAGGGGAGTTTTATGGCTACACCTTC
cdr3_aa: CASSEIGEFYGYTF

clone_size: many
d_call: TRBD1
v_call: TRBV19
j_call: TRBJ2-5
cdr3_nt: TGTGCCAGTAGTATAGCCACAGGGGGCGCGGATGAGACCCAGTACTTC
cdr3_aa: CASSIATGGADETQYF

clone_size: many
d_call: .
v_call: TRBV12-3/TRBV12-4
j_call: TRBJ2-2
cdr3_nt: TGTGCCAGCAGTGGGACGTCTCTGTCGGGGGAGCTGTTTTTT
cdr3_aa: CASSGTSLSGELFF

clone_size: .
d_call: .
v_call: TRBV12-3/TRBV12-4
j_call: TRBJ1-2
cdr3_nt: TGTGCCAGCAGCCCGTGGGGAAATAACTATGGCTACACCTTC
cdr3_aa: CASSPWGNNYGYTF

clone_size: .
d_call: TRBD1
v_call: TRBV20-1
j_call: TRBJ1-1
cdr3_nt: TGCAGTGCTAGAGATCTGGAGGGGGCAAGGAGGGTGAACACTGAAGCTTTCTTT
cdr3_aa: CSARDLEGARRVNTEAFF

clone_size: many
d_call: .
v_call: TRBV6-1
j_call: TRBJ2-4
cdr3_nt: TGTGCCAGCAGTGAAGCAAACAGACTAGCCAAAAACATTCAGTACTTC
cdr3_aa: CASSEANRLAKNIQYF

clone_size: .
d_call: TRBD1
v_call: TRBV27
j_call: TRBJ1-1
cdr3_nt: TGTGCCAGCAGTTCGGAACAGGGGGCTTTGACTGAAGCTTTCTTT
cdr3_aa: CASSSEQGALTEAFF

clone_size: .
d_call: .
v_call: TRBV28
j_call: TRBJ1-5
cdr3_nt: TGTGCCAGCAGGGGGGAGGAATTGTTGGTTCAGCCCCAGCATTTT
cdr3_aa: CASRGEELLVQPQHF